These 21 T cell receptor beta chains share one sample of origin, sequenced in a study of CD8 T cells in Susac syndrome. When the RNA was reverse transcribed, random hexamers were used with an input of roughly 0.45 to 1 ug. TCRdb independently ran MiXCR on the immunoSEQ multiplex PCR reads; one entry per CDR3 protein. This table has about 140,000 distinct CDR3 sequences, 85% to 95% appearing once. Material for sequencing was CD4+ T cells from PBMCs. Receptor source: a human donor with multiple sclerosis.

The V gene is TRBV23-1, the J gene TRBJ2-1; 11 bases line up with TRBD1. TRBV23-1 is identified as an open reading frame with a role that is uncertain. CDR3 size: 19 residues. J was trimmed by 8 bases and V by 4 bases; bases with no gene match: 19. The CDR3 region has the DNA TGCGCCAGCAGTCGATCCGGGACAGGGGGGGGTACAGGGGGCGATGAGCAGTTCTTC. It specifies CASSRSGTGGGTGGDEQFF.

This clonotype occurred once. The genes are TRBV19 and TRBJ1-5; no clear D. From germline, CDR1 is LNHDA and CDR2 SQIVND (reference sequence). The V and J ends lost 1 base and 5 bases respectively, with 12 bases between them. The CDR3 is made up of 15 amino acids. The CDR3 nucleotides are TGTGCCAGTAGTATAGGGTCGGCCGGTCATCAGCCCCAGCATTTT. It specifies CASSIGSAGHQPQHF.

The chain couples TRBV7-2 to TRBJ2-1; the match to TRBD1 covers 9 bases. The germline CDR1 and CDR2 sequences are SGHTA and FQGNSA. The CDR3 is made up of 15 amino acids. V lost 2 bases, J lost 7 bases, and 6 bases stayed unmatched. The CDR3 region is CASSLLKTGGNEQFF. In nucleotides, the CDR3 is TGTGCCAGCAGCTTACTCAAGACAGGGGGGAATGAGCAGTTCTTC.

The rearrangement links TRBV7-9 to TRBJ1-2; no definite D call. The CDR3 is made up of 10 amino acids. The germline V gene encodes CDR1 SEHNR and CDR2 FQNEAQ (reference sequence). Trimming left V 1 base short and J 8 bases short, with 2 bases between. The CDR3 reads CASSLGGYTF. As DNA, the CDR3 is TGTGCCAGCAGCTTAGGGGGCTACACCTTC.

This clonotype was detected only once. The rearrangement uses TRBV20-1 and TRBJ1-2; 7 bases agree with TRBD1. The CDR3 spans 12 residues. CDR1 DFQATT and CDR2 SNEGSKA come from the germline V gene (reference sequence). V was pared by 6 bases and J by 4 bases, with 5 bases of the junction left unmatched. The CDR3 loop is CSARTGLYGYTF. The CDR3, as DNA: TGCAGTGCCAGGACAGGCCTCTATGGCTACACCTTC.

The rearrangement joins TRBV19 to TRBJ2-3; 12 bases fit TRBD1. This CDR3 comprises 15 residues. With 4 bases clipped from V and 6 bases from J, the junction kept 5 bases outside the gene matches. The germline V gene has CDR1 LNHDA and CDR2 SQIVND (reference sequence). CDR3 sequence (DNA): TGTGCCAGTAGTAAGGGACAGGGGGCGATGGATACGCAGTATTTT. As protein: CASSKGQGAMDTQYF.

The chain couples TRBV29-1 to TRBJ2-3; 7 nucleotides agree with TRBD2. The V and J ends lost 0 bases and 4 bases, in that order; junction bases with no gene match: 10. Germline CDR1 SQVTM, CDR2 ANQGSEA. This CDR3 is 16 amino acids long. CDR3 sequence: CSVEDGGAGRPDTQYF. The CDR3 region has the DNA TGCAGCGTTGAAGATGGGGGAGCGGGAAGGCCAGATACGCAGTATTTT.

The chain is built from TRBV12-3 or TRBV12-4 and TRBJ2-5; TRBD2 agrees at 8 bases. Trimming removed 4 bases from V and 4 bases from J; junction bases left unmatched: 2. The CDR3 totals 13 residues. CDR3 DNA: TGTGCCAGCAGTTCCACTAGCGGAGAGACCCAGTACTTC. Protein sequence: CASSSTSGETQYF.

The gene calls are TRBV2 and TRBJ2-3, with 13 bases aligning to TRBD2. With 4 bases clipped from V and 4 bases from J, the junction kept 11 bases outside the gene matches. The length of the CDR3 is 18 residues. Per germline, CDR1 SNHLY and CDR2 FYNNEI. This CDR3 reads CASSGYWTSGGLADTQYF. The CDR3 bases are TGTGCCAGCAGTGGATATTGGACTAGCGGGGGTCTGGCAGATACGCAGTATTTT.

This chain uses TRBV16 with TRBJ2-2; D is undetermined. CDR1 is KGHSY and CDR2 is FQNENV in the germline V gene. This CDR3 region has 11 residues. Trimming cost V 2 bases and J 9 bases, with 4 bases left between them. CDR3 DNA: TGTGCCAGCAGCCAAAAGAGGGAGCTGTTTTTT. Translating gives CASSQKRELFF.

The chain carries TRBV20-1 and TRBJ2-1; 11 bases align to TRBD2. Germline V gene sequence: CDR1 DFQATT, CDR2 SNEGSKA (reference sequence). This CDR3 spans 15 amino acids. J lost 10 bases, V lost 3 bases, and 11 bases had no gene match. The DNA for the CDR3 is TGCAGTGCTAGCCTCACTAGCGGGAGTTTCCGGGAGCAGTTCTTC. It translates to CSASLTSGSFREQFF.

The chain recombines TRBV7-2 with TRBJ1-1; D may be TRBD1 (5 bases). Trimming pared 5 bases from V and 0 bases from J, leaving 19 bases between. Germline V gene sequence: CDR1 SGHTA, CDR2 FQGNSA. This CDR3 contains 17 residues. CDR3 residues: CASSLMGTGLLNTEAFF. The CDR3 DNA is TGTGCCAGCAGCCTCATGGGCACAGGCCTTTTGAACACTGAAGCTTTCTTT.

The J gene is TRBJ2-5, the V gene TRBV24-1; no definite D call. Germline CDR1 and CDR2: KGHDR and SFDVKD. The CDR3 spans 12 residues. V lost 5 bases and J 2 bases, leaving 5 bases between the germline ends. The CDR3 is CATSGGQETQYF. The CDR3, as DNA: TGTGCCACCAGTGGCGGACAAGAGACCCAGTACTTC.

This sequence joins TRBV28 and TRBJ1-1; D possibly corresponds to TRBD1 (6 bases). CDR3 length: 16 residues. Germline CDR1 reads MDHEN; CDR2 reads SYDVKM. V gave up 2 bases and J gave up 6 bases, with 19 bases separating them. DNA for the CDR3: TGTGCCAGCAGTTTAGGGGGGGGCCGCCCAAGCTCTGAAGCTTTCTTT. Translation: CASSLGGGRPSSEAFF.

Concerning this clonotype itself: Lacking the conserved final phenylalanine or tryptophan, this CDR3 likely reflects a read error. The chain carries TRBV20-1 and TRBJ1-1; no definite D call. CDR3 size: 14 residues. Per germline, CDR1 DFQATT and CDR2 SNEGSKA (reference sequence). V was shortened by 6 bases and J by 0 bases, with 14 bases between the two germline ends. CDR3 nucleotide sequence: TGCAGTGCCGGTGGAGACTTAATGAACACTGAAGCTTTCCTT. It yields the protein CSAGGDLMNTEAFL.

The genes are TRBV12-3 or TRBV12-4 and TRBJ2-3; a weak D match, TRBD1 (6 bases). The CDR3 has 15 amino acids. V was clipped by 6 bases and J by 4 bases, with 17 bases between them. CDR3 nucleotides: TGTGCCAGCAGCCGCACAGGGAGTGGGGCAGATACGCAGTATTTT. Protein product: CASSRTGSGADTQYF.

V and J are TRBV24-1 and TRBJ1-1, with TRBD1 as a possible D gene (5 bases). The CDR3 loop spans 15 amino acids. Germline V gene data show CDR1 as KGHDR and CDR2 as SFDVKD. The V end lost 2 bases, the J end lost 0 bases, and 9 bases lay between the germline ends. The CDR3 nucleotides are TGTGCCACCAGTGATTCGGGACGGGTGAACACTGAAGCTTTCTTT. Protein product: CATSDSGRVNTEAFF.

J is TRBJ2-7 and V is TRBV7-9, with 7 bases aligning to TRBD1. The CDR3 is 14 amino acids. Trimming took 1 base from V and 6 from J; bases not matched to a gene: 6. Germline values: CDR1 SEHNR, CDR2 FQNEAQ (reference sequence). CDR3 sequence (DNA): TGTGCCAGCAGCTTAGTTGAGGGGGCGGCCGAGCAGTACTTC. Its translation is CASSLVEGAAEQYF.

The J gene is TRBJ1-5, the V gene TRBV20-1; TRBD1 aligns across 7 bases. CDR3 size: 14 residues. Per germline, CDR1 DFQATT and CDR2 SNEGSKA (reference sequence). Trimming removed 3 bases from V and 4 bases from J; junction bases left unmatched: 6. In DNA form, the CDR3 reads TGCAGTGCTAGCCGCATACAGGGGAATCAGCCCCAGCATTTT. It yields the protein CSASRIQGNQPQHF.

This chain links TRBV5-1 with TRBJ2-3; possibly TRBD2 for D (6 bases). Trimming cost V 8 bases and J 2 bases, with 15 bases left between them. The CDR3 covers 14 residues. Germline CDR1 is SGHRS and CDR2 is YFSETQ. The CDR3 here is CASKSGLLTDTQYF. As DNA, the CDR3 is TGCGCCAGTAAATCGGGACTTCTCACAGATACGCAGTATTTT.

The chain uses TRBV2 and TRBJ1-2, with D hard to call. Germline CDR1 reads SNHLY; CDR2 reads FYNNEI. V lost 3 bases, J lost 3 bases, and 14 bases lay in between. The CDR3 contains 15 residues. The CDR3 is CASSEDRGGYYGYTF. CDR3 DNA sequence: TGTGCCAGCAGTGAGGACCGCGGCGGTTACTATGGCTACACCTTC. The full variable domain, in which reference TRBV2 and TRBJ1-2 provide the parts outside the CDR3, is EPEVTQTPSHQVTQMGQEVILRCVPISNHLYFYWYRQILGQKVEFLVSFYNNEISEKSEIFDDQFSVERPDGSNFTLKIRSTKLEDSAMYFCASSEDRGGYYGYTFGSGTRLTVV.